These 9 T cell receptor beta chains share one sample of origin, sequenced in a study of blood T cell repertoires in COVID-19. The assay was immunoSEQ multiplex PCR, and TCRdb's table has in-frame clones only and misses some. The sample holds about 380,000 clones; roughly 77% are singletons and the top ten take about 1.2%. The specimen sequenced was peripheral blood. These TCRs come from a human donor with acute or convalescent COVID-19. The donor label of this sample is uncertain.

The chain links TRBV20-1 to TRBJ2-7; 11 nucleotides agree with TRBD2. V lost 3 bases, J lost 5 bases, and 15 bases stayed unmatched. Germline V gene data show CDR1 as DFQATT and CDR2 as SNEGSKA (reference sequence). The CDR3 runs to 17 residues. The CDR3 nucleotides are TGCAGTGCTAGTCACCCCATAGCGGGAGGGCCCCAGGACGAGCAGTACTTC. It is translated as CSASHPIAGGPQDEQYF.

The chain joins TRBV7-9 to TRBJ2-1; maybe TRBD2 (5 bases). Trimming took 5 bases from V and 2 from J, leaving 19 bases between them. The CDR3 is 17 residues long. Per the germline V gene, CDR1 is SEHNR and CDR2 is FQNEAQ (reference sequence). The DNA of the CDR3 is TGTGCCAGCAGCCCACCCCTTAGGGAGAGCCCCTACAATGAGCAGTTCTTC. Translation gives CASSPPLRESPYNEQFF.

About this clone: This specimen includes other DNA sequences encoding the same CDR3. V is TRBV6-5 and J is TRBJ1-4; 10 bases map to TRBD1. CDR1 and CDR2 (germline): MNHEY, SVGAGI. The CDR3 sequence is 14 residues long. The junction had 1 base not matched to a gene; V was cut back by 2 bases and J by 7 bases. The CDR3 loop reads CASSYDRGREKLFF. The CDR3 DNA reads TGTGCCAGCAGTTACGACAGGGGGCGTGAAAAACTGTTTTTT.

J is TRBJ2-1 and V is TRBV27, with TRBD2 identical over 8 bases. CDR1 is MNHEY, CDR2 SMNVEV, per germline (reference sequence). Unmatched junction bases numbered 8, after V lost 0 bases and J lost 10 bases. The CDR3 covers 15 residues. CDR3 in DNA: TGTGCCAGCAGTTTATCGCTTAGCGGGATGGGCGAGCAGTTCTTC. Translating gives CASSLSLSGMGEQFF.

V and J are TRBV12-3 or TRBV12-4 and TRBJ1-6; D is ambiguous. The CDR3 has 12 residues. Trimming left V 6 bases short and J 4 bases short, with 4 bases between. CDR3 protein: CASRLYNSPLHF. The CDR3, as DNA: TGTGCCAGCAGACTATATAATTCACCCCTCCACTTT.

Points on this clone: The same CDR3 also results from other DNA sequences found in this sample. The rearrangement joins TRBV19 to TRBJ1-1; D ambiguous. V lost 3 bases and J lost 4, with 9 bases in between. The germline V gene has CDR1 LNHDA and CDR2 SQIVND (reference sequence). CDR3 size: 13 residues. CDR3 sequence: CASSIGEGTEAFF. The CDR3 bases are TGTGCCAGTAGTATTGGGGAGGGCACTGAAGCTTTCTTT. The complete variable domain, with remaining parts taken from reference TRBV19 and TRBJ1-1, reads DGGITQSPKYLFRKEGQNVTLSCEQNLNHDAMYWYRQDPGQGLRLIYYSQIVNDFQKGDIAEGYSVSREKKESFPLTVTSAQKNPTAFYLCASSIGEGTEAFFGQGTRLTVV.

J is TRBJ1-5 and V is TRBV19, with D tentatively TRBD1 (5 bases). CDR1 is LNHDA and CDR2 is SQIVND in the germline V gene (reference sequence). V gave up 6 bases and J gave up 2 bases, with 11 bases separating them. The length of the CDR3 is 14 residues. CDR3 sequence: CASRGGAGNQPQHF. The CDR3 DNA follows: TGTGCCAGTAGGGGGGGAGCTGGCAATCAGCCCCAGCATTTT.

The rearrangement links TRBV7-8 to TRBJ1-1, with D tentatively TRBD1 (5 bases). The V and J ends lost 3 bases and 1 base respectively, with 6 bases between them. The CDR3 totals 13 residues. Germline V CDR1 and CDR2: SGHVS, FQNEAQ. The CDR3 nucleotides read TGTGCCAGCAGCTTGGACACGAACACTGAAGCTTTCTTT. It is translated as CASSLDTNTEAFF.

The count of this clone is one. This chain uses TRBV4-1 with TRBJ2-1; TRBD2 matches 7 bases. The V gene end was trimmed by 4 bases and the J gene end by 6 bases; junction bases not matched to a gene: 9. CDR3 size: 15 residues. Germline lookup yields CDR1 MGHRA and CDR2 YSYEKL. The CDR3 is CASSRGLVVGNEQFF. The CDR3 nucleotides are TGCGCCAGCAGCCGTGGACTAGTCGTCGGCAATGAGCAGTTCTTC.